The clone carrying this T cell receptor beta chain came up once. This record comes from a study of cytomegalovirus exposure and HLA in healthy donors. A multiplex PCR was run with 60 Vbeta primers and 13 Jbeta primers. Sequencing used immunoSEQ multiplex PCR; TCRdb keeps in-frame clones, though not all of them. The data show 84,000 or so clones, 62% seen once. V was cut by 1 base and J by 2 bases, with 11 bases left in between. Germline V gene data show CDR1 as LGHNA and CDR2 as YSLEER. The CDR3 is 15 residues long. Source material: PBMCs. The chain carries TRBV4-3 and TRBJ1-1; D is unclear. The TCR originated in a woman in her thirties in good health and CMV-seropositive. The DNA for the CDR3 is TGCGCCAGCAGCCAAGGTCGGACGGGAAACACTGAAGCTTTCTTT. The encoded protein is CASSQGRTGNTEAFF.